The 28 T cell receptor beta chains given below trace back to one sample, sequenced in a study of T cell responses to AZD1222 COVID-19 vaccine. Measured with immunoSEQ multiplex PCR; TCRdb has only the in-frame clones, and not every one. Of around 190,000 clones in the sample, about 86% were seen once. Sequenced material: peripheral blood, taken 28 days after the second AZD1222 dose. Receptor source: an adult who received the AZD1222 COVID-19 vaccine.

The rearrangement links TRBV3-1 (or the pseudogene TRBV3-2) to TRBJ2-3; D ambiguous. The CDR3 extends over 13 amino acids. Germline V lookup: CDR1 LGHDT, CDR2 YNNKEL (reference sequence). V was shortened by 0 bases and J by 5 bases, with 6 bases between the two germline ends. The CDR3 reads CASSQDPEDTQYF. CDR3 sequence (DNA): TGTGCCAGCAGCCAAGATCCCGAAGATACGCAGTATTTT.

The chain combines TRBV30 with TRBJ2-7; 8 positions match TRBD1. The CDR3 covers 14 residues. Per the germline V gene, CDR1 is GTSNPN and CDR2 is SVGIG (reference sequence). V was pared by 0 bases and J by 5 bases, with 6 bases of the junction left unmatched. This CDR3 reads CAWSVGGQANEQYF. CDR3 coding DNA: TGTGCCTGGAGTGTAGGGGGACAGGCAAACGAGCAGTACTTC. Variable domain in full (rest from reference TRBV30 and TRBJ2-7): SQTIHQWPATLVQPVGSPLSLECTVEGTSNPNLYWYRQAAGRGLQLLFYSVGIGQISSEVPQNLSASRPQDRQFILSSKKLLLSDSGFYLCAWSVGGQANEQYFGPGTRLTVT.

This chain joins TRBV27 and TRBJ2-4; 9 nucleotides align to TRBD1. Germline-derived CDR1 and CDR2 are MNHEY and SMNVEV (reference sequence). The junction had 10 bases not matched to a gene; V was cut back by 5 bases and J by 2 bases. This CDR3 spans 17 amino acids. The CDR3 nucleotides are TGTGCCAGCAGTCCCGGGACAGGGAAGGAGTCCAAAAACATTCAGTACTTC. Translation: CASSPGTGKESKNIQYF.

The rearrangement uses TRBV28 and TRBJ1-2; the D gene is possibly TRBD1 (5 bases). Germline values: CDR1 MDHEN, CDR2 SYDVKM. The V end was cut by 3 bases, the J end by 3 bases, with 5 bases between. The CDR3 is 12 residues long. The CDR3 bases are TGTGCCAGCAGTTTGACAGACTATGGCTACACCTTC. Its protein product is CASSLTDYGYTF.

This rearrangement joins TRBV2 to TRBJ1-1, with no clear D. CDR1 SNHLY and CDR2 FYNNEI come from the germline V gene. This CDR3 region has 13 residues. Deletions cut 8 bases from V and 3 bases from J, with 13 bases between. The DNA for the CDR3 is TGTGCCAGCCCCGCGAATCCGGACACTGAAGCTTTCTTT. Translating gives CASPANPDTEAFF.

Only a few counts were recorded for this clone. This chain links TRBV18 with TRBJ2-7; D gene ambiguous. CDR3 size: 16 residues. V lost 0 bases and J lost 2, with 14 bases in between. Germline loops: CDR1 KGHSH, CDR2 LQKENI. The CDR3 reads CASSPPSSGPPYEQYF. CDR3 coding DNA: TGTGCCAGCTCACCACCGAGCTCCGGCCCCCCCTACGAGCAGTACTTC.

V is TRBV7-3 and J is TRBJ2-6; a weak D match, TRBD1 (6 bases). Germline V gene sequence: CDR1 SGHTA, CDR2 FQGTGA. V was cut by 4 bases and J by 2 bases, with 9 bases left in between. The CDR3 length is 15 residues. The CDR3 nucleotides are TGTGCCAGCAGCTCGCCAGGGGCTGGGGCCAACGTCCTGACTTTC. It specifies CASSSPGAGANVLTF.

This chain uses TRBV11-3 with TRBJ1-6; TRBD1 aligns across 9 bases. Germline V gives CDR1 SGHNT, CDR2 YENEEA. Trimming at V came to 0 bases and at J to 10 bases, leaving 7 bases not matched to a gene. The CDR3 has 16 amino acids. CDR3 coding DNA: TGTGCCAGCAGCTTAGATAAGGGACAGGGAGGGTCACCCCTCCACTTT. It yields the protein CASSLDKGQGGSPLHF.

The V call is TRBV9, the J call TRBJ1-3; D uncertain. V lost 3 bases to trimming and J lost 4 bases, with 8 bases between them. The CDR3 loop spans 13 amino acids. Germline assignment: CDR1 SGDLS and CDR2 YYNGEE. The CDR3 nucleotides are TGTGCCAGCAGCGGATCGGGGGGAAACACCATATATTTT. Translation: CASSGSGGNTIYF. Complete variable domain (other parts from reference TRBV9 and TRBJ1-3): DSGVTQTPKHLITATGQRVTLRCSPRSGDLSVYWYQQSLDQGLQFLIQYYNGEERAKGNILERFSAQQFPDLHSELNLSSLELGDSALYFCASSGSGGNTIYFGEGSWLTVV.

This clone came up a few times. The chain uses TRBV10-1 and TRBJ1-5; D uncertain. Germline values: CDR1 WNHNN, CDR2 SYGVQD (reference sequence). There are 14 residues in the CDR3. With 7 bases removed from V and 6 bases from J, the gap between germline ends came to 16 bases. The CDR3 DNA reads as TGCGCCAGCACCAGTCAAGAATCGGCTCAGCCCCAGCATTTT. Protein product: CASTSQESAQPQHF.

The chain uses TRBV7-3 and TRBJ2-7, with D hard to call. The CDR3 totals 14 residues. Trimming left V 2 bases short and J 6 bases short, with 14 bases between. The V gene's germline CDR1 is SGHTA and CDR2 FQGTGA. CDR3: CASSLQAVPSEQYF. The CDR3 DNA is TGTGCCAGCAGCTTACAGGCGGTCCCTTCCGAGCAGTACTTC.

The rearrangement links TRBV10-2 to TRBJ2-7; 11 bases fit TRBD1. Germline trimming cut 2 bases from V and 6 bases from J; bases unmatched to any gene: 3. The germline V gene encodes CDR1 WSHSY and CDR2 SAAADI. This CDR3 is built from 14 residues. CDR3 sequence reads: CASSEGGQGVEQYF. The CDR3 DNA reads TGCGCCAGCAGTGAGGGGGGACAGGGGGTCGAGCAGTACTTC.

V usage is TRBV28 and J usage is TRBJ2-3; D gene unclear. Trimming pared 3 bases from V and 2 bases from J, leaving 12 bases between. The CDR3 is 15 residues long. The germline V gene encodes CDR1 MDHEN and CDR2 SYDVKM. The CDR3 sequence: CASSLIPRYTDTQYF. The CDR3 nucleotides are TGTGCCAGCAGTTTGATCCCCCGTTACACAGATACGCAGTATTTT.

The rearrangement joins TRBV3-1 (or the pseudogene TRBV3-2) to TRBJ1-1; TRBD1 matches 7 bases. Unmatched junction bases numbered 6, after V lost 4 bases and J lost 4 bases. This CDR3 spans 14 amino acids. The germline V gene encodes CDR1 LGHDT and CDR2 YNNKEL (reference sequence). The CDR3 DNA reads as TGTGCCAGCAGCCGCAGGGGGGATGGCACTGAAGCTTTCTTT. It yields the protein CASSRRGDGTEAFF.

The chain recombines TRBV27 with TRBJ1-1; no clear D. In germline, CDR1 is MNHEY, CDR2 SMNVEV (reference sequence). The CDR3 contains 17 residues. V lost 2 bases and J 3 bases, leaving 19 bases between the germline ends. CDR3 DNA sequence: TGTGCCAGCAGTTTAGTGGTCGGGGTGGGGAGGGACACTGAAGCTTTCTTT. Encoded protein: CASSLVVGVGRDTEAFF.

The chain employs TRBV6-2 or TRBV6-3 and TRBJ1-5; 8 positions match TRBD1. Germline CDR1 and CDR2: MNHEY and SVGEGT. This CDR3 is 19 amino acids long. With 3 bases clipped from V and 1 base from J, the junction kept 14 bases outside the gene matches. DNA of the CDR3: TGTGCCAGCAGTTATCGAATCGCGGGGGGACAGGCAAGCAATCAGCCCCAGCATTTT. This gives the protein CASSYRIAGGQASNQPQHF.

In this sample, this clone turned up once. The chain is built from TRBV12-2 and TRBJ1-6; the table's D call, TRBD1, has no DNA check behind it. TRBV12-2 is shown as a pseudogene. This CDR3 spans 16 amino acids. Here the CDR3 DNA reads TGTGCAAGTCGCTCCAGACAGGGGTCTTATAATTCACCCCTCCACTTT. Protein: CASRSRQGSYNSPLHF.

The V call is TRBV7-6, the J call TRBJ2-7; D not resolved. Germline V gene sequence: CDR1 SGHVS, CDR2 FNYEAQ. V lost 5 bases to trimming and J lost 0 bases, with 11 bases between them. The CDR3 spans 14 residues. CDR3 sequence: CASSRRTDSYEQYF. The CDR3, as DNA: TGTGCCAGCAGCCGGCGGACGGACTCCTACGAGCAGTACTTC.

Only a few counts were recorded for this clone. The chain couples TRBV19 to TRBJ2-4, with 10 bases fitting TRBD1. The CDR3 contains 15 residues. Losses at the gene ends were 10 bases for V and 1 base for J; bases not matched to a gene: 7. Germline loops: CDR1 LNHDA, CDR2 SQIVND (reference sequence). In DNA, the CDR3 is TGTGCCACTCGACAGGGGGCGAGGGCCAAAAACATTCAGTACTTC. It translates to CATRQGARAKNIQYF.

This chain uses TRBV11-2 with TRBJ1-4; 7 nucleotides line up with TRBD1. This CDR3 comprises 14 residues. The junction had 6 bases not matched to a gene; V was cut back by 3 bases and J by 8 bases. Germline CDR1 and CDR2: SGHAT and FQNNGV. The CDR3 nucleotides read TGTGCCAGCAGCTTTGAAGGGGGCGAGGAAAAACTGTTTTTT. Amino acid sequence: CASSFEGGEEKLFF.

The chain links TRBV5-4 to TRBJ2-5, with 12 bases lining up with TRBD2. Germline V gene sequence: CDR1 SGHNT, CDR2 YYREEE (reference sequence). The CDR3 length is 16 residues. The V gene end was trimmed by 6 bases and the J gene end by 5 bases; junction bases not matched to a gene: 11. The CDR3 here is CASNPTSGGGSETQYF. The CDR3 nucleotides read TGTGCCAGCAACCCGACTAGCGGGGGAGGATCGGAGACCCAGTACTTC. Drawing the rest from reference TRBV5-4 and TRBJ2-5, the complete variable domain is ETGVTQSPTHLIKTRGQQVTLRCSSQSGHNTVSWYQQALGQGPQFIFQYYREEENGRGNFPPRFSGLQFPNYSSELNVNALELDDSALYLCASNPTSGGGSETQYFGPGTRLLVL.

This sequence joins TRBV19 and TRBJ1-4; D remains ambiguous. Germline lookup yields CDR1 LNHDA and CDR2 SQIVND (reference sequence). The CDR3 covers 15 residues. V shed 3 bases and J shed 8 bases, with 16 bases lying between them. In DNA form, the CDR3 reads TGTGCCAGTAGTATCGTAGGCGGGTTAAGGGAAAAACTGTTTTTT. This sequence encodes CASSIVGGLREKLFF. The full variable domain, its missing parts supplied by reference TRBV19 and TRBJ1-4, is DGGITQSPKYLFRKEGQNVTLSCEQNLNHDAMYWYRQDPGQGLRLIYYSQIVNDFQKGDIAEGYSVSREKKESFPLTVTSAQKNPTAFYLCASSIVGGLREKLFFGSGTQLSVL.

Regarding this clone: The same CDR3 arises from other DNA sequences in this sample as well. The chain recombines TRBV2 with TRBJ1-1; the D is unclear. V lost 6 bases and J lost 0, with 2 bases in between. The germline V gene has CDR1 SNHLY and CDR2 FYNNEI. This CDR3 has 11 amino acids. In DNA form, the CDR3 reads TGTGCCAGCAGGTTGAACACTGAAGCTTTCTTT. Protein sequence: CASRLNTEAFF.

The rearrangement joins TRBV27 to TRBJ2-2; 8 bases map to TRBD1. From germline, CDR1 is MNHEY and CDR2 SMNVEV (reference sequence). With V trimmed by 4 bases and J by 7 bases, 8 bases remained unmatched. This CDR3 contains 15 residues. For the CDR3, the DNA is TGTGCCAGCAGTTCTGGACAGGGTGTGGGCGGGGAGCTGTTTTTT. Its protein is CASSSGQGVGGELFF.

The V and J genes are TRBV27 and TRBJ1-1; TRBD1 might be the D (5 bases). The length of the CDR3 is 15 residues. Deletions cut 8 bases from V and 1 base from J, with 17 bases between. Germline lookup yields CDR1 MNHEY and CDR2 SMNVEV (reference sequence). The CDR3 DNA reads as TGTGCCAGCCTAACGGCGGGGCTGGGGAACACTGAAGCTTTCTTT. It codes for CASLTAGLGNTEAFF.

V gene TRBV7-9 combines with J gene TRBJ2-6; the D is unclear. V dropped 1 base and J dropped 9 bases, with 4 bases sitting between them. The CDR3 runs 12 residues. Looked up from germline, CDR1 is SEHNR and CDR2 is FQNEAQ (reference sequence). The CDR3: CASSLEVNVLTF. CDR3 nucleotide sequence: TGTGCCAGCAGCTTAGAGGTCAACGTCCTGACTTTC.

This clone was seen a single time. V is TRBV28 and J is TRBJ1-4; D remains ambiguous. In germline, CDR1 is MDHEN, CDR2 SYDVKM. The V gene lost 5 bases and the J gene lost 0 bases, with 7 bases spanning the gap. CDR3 length: 14 amino acids. CDR3 coding DNA: TGTGCCAGCAGTCCGGGGTCAACTAATGAAAAACTGTTTTTT. Amino acid sequence: CASSPGSTNEKLFF. Full variable domain (outside the CDR3, taken from reference TRBV28 and TRBJ1-4): DVKVTQSSRYLVKRTGEKVFLECVQDMDHENMFWYRQDPGLGLRLIYFSYDVKMKEKGDIPEGYSVSREKKERFSLILESASTNQTSMYLCASSPGSTNEKLFFGSGTQLSVL.

The V gene is TRBV9, the J gene TRBJ2-1; 9 positions agree with TRBD1. Trimming removed 3 bases from V and 4 bases from J; junction bases left unmatched: 8. The germline V gene has CDR1 SGDLS and CDR2 YYNGEE. The CDR3 loop spans 16 amino acids. The CDR3 bases are TGTGCCAGCAGCGCTCTACAGGGGGCGCGATACAATGAGCAGTTCTTC. This sequence encodes CASSALQGARYNEQFF.